The rows below give T cell receptor beta chains drawn from one sample of a study of shared clonotypes between healthy human individuals. Using immunoSEQ multiplex PCR, the repertoire was profiled, and TCRdb retains in-frame clones only, with some absent. The table shows about 2 million clones, with 85% to 95% occurring only once. The specimen was naive CD8+ T cells sorted from blood. These receptors were collected from a man between 18 and 35 years old in good health. CDR3s include the opening cysteine and the closing phenylalanine or tryptophan. The D gene is left open where the match is weak. The listing skips clone size in some rows; elsewhere it reads once, few, many or a size class.

j_call clone_size v_call d_call cdr3_nt cdr3_aa
TRBJ2-3 NA TRBV30 NA TGTGCCTCTCACCGACATGACCTCACAGATACGCAGTATTTT CASHRHDLTDTQYF
TRBJ2-7 many TRBV28 NA TGTGCCAGCAGTCTTCAGGGGGGGGAGGCTATCAGCTCCTACGAGCAGTACTTC CASSLQGGEAISSYEQYF
TRBJ1-3 once TRBV7-6 NA TGTGCCACGCGGACAGAACCCTCTGGAAACACCATATATTTT CATRTEPSGNTIYF
TRBJ2-1 NA TRBV5-1 NA TGCGCCAGCAGCAATTGGGACTCCTACAATGAGCAGTTCTTC CASSNWDSYNEQFF
TRBJ2-3 NA TRBV2 NA TGTGCCAGCAGTGAGCAGCCCATGAGCACAGATACGCAGTATTTT CASSEQPMSTDTQYF
TRBJ1-1 NA TRBV5-6 NA TGTGCCAGCAGCTTGAACGATGTGGGACCCCCGTTCTCCTCCTTT CASSLNDVGPPFSSF
TRBJ2-7 NA TRBV4-2 NA TGTGCCAGCAGCCAGTGGACCGGATCCTACGAGCAGTACTTC CASSQWTGSYEQYF
TRBJ2-7 NA TRBV10-1 TRBD1 TGCGCCAGTCCGGGACAGGGCGACGAGCAGTACTTC CASPGQGDEQYF
TRBJ2-3 NA TRBV19 TRBD1 TGTGCCAGTAGTATCGGGACAGTAAGCACAGATACGCAGTATTTT CASSIGTVSTDTQYF
TRBJ2-7 NA TRBV29-1 NA TGCAGCGTTGTTCCTTTTAGTGGGAGTTGGGTCGACGAGCAGTACTTC CSVVPFSGSWVDEQYF
TRBJ2-1 NA TRBV28 TRBD2 TGTGCCAGCAGTTTAATCGGGGGGGCCGATAATGAGCAGTTCTTC CASSLIGGADNEQFF
TRBJ2-3 NA TRBV14 NA TGTGCCAGCAGCCACTCCAGGGAGGGCACAGATACGCAGTATTTT CASSHSREGTDTQYF
TRBJ2-7 NA TRBV4-1 TRBD2 TGCGCCAGCAGCCAGGTAGAGACCGGGACTAGCGGATTCTACGAGCAGTACTTC CASSQVETGTSGFYEQYF
TRBJ2-1 NA TRBV9 NA TGTGCCAGCAGCGGTAGCGGCCTCTCCTACAATGAGCAGTTCTTC CASSGSGLSYNEQFF
TRBJ2-5 NA TRBV27 TRBD2 TGTGCCAGCAGTCCAGGGACTAGCGGGGGGCTTCAAGAGACCCAGTACTTC CASSPGTSGGLQETQYF
TRBJ2-7 NA TRBV19 NA TGTGCCAGTAGTATTCAGCTAGCAGCCTACGAGCAGTACTTC CASSIQLAAYEQYF
TRBJ2-2 NA TRBV4-3 TRBD1 TGCGCCAGCAGCCTCGGGACAGGGGACCCCACCGGGGAGCTGTTTTTT CASSLGTGDPTGELFF
TRBJ1-1 NA TRBV6-6 TRBD1 TGTGCCAGCAGTCTGGGACAGACAAACACTGAAGCTTTCTTT CASSLGQTNTEAFF
TRBJ1-5 few TRBV27 TRBD1 TGTGCCAGCAGTGACAGGGAGGATCAGCCCCAGCATTTT CASSDREDQPQHF
TRBJ2-7 NA TRBV13 NA TGTGCCAGCAGCTTCTGGGGGTCCTCCTACGAGCAGTACTTC CASSFWGSSYEQYF
TRBJ1-1 NA TRBV27 NA TGTGCCAGCAGTCTGTCGACAGTGAACACTGAAGCTTTCTTT CASSLSTVNTEAFF
TRBJ2-2 NA TRBV9 NA TGTGCCAGCAGCCCCTGGAGGTCCGGGGAGCTGTTTTTT CASSPWRSGELFF
TRBJ2-3 NA TRBV28 NA TGTGCCAGCAGTCCCTACAGGGTCACTAGCACAGATACGCAGTATTTT CASSPYRVTSTDTQYF
TRBJ2-7 NA TRBV5-6 NA TGTGCCAGCAGCTTGCCCGGGAGCGAGCAGTACTTC CASSLPGSEQYF
TRBJ2-2 NA TRBV28 NA TGTGCCAGCAGTTTGTACGAGGGGGAAAACGGGGAGCTGTTTTTT CASSLYEGENGELFF
TRBJ2-7 NA TRBV6-1 TRBD1 TGTGCCAGTTCCGGGACAGGGGTATACGAGCAGTACTTC CASSGTGVYEQYF
TRBJ2-7 NA TRBV6-5 NA TGTGCCAGCAGTTATCGAGTAGAATCCTACGAGCAGTACTTC CASSYRVESYEQYF
TRBJ2-1 NA TRBV5-1 TRBD2 TGCGCCAGCAGCCCCGGACTAGCGGGATGGAATGAGCAGTTCTTC CASSPGLAGWNEQFF
TRBJ2-7 NA TRBV6-1 NA TGTGCCAGCAGAGCCTCCCCCCTTTTAGGTGAGCAGTACTTC CASRASPLLGEQYF
TRBJ2-5 NA TRBV9 NA TGTGCCAGCAGCGTACAGGACGTCCAAGAGACCCAGTACTTC CASSVQDVQETQYF
TRBJ2-7 once TRBV27 TRBD1 TGTGCCAGCAGTTGGACAGGGGACGAGCAGTACTTC CASSWTGDEQYF
TRBJ2-2 NA TRBV18 NA TGTGCCAGCTCACCACCGGAGAGCATCACCGGGGAGCTGTTTTTT CASSPPESITGELFF
TRBJ2-5 NA TRBV5-4 TRBD2 TGTGCCAGCAGCTCCCGACTAGCGGGAGGGGGAGAGACCCAGTACTTC CASSSRLAGGGETQYF
TRBJ2-6 NA TRBV7-9 NA TGTGCCAGCAGCTTCCTGGGGGGGCCCTCTGGGGCCAACGTCCTGACTTTC CASSFLGGPSGANVLTF
TRBJ2-1 NA TRBV30 NA TGTGCCTGGAGTGTGCGGACAGAAACAAAGCAGTTCTTC CAWSVRTETKQFF
TRBJ2-5 NA TRBV27 NA TGTGCCAGCAGTCCGTCACTTGATCATCTGGAGACCCAGTACTTC CASSPSLDHLETQYF
TRBJ2-6 NA TRBV4-3 NA TGCGCCAGCAGCCAAGAATACTTTAACTCTGGGGCCAACGTCCTGACTTTC CASSQEYFNSGANVLTF
TRBJ2-7 NA TRBV15 NA TGTGCCACCAGCAAGAATGACGGAGAGGGATCCTACGAGCAGTACTTC CATSKNDGEGSYEQYF
TRBJ2-7 NA TRBV7-3 TRBD1 TGTGCCAGCAGCTCACAGGGGCCCGGCTACGAGCAGTACTTC CASSSQGPGYEQYF
TRBJ2-1 NA TRBV11-3 TRBD2 TGTGCCAGCAGCTTGCGGGAGTCTTACAATGAGCAGTTCTTC CASSLRESYNEQFF
TRBJ1-3 NA TRBV27 NA TGTGCCAGCAGTCCCACATGGAAACTTGGAAACACCATATATTTT CASSPTWKLGNTIYF
TRBJ1-3 NA TRBV21-1 NA TGTGCCAGCAGCACCCGGGACAGGGGTCCCTCTGGAAACACCATATATTTT CASSTRDRGPSGNTIYF
TRBJ2-6 NA TRBV7-2 NA TGTGCCAGCAGCTTAGGGGCAGGGAGTTTCGTCGACGTCCTGACTTTC CASSLGAGSFVDVLTF
TRBJ1-5 NA TRBV5-1 NA TGCGCCAGCAGCCTAGATAGCTGGGGCAATCAGCCCCAGCATTTT CASSLDSWGNQPQHF
TRBJ1-2 once TRBV9 TRBD1 TGTGCCAGCAGCACAGGACAGGGGGCGATGGGCTACACCTTC CASSTGQGAMGYTF
TRBJ2-7 NA TRBV5-1 NA TGCGCCAGCAGCTATGACAGCTACGAGCAGTACTTC CASSYDSYEQYF
TRBJ2-7 NA TRBV7-2 TRBD1 TGTGCCAGCAGCTCAGAATGGGACAGACAGTACTTC CASSSEWDRQYF
TRBJ2-1 NA TRBV9 TRBD2 TGTGCCAGCAGCGTAGAGACTAGCGGGAGGTACGAGCAGTTCTTC CASSVETSGRYEQFF
TRBJ1-2 NA TRBV9 NA TGTGCCAGCAGCTCTTACAGGGATGGCTACACCTTC CASSSYRDGYTF
TRBJ1-1 few TRBV6-5 NA TGTGCCAGCAGTTTGTGGGGGAACACTGAAGCTTTCTTT CASSLWGNTEAFF
TRBJ1-5 NA TRBV6-5 NA TGTGCCAGCAGTTTGGGACCTGGCAATCAGCCCCAGCATTTT CASSLGPGNQPQHF
TRBJ1-1 NA TRBV27 NA TGTGCCAGCAGTTGGGTAGGGATGAACACTGAAGCTTTCTTT CASSWVGMNTEAFF
TRBJ1-2 NA TRBV19 NA TGTGCCAGTAGCCCGGCTGCCTATGGCTACACCTTC CASSPAAYGYTF
TRBJ2-5 once TRBV7-9 NA TGTGCCAGCACCTTACCGGGACCCCGAGCCCAAGAGACCCAGTACTTC CASTLPGPRAQETQYF